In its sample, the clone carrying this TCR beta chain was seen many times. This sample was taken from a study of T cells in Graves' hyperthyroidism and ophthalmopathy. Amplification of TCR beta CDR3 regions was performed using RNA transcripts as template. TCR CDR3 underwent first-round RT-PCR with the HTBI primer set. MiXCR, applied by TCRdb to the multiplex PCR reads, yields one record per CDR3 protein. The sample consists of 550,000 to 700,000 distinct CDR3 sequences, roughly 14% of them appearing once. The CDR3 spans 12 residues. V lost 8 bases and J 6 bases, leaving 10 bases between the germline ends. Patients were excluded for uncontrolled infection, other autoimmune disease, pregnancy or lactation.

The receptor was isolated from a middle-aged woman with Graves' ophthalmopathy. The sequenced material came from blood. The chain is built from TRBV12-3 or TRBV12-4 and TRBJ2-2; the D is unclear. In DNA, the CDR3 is TGTGCCAGCTCGATGCACGCCGGGGAGCTGTTTTTT. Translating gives CASSMHAGELFF.